The next 21 T cell receptor beta chains were all read from a single sample in a study of T cells after posttransplantation cyclophosphamide. Produced via immunoSEQ multiplex PCR; TCRdb's table is partial and in-frame only. The specimen gives more than 40,000 clones without singletons; the ten biggest hold roughly 2.4%. The source material was PBMCs. The receptors shown here come from a middle-aged man in good health, CMV-negative, and a related stem cell transplant donor.

Many counts were recorded for this clone. This sequence joins TRBV6-5 and TRBJ2-5; a possible D gene is TRBD2 (6 bases). Germline-derived CDR1 and CDR2 are MNHEY and SVGAGI. The CDR3 has 15 residues. V gave up 0 bases and J gave up 5 bases, with 13 bases separating them. The CDR3 sequence is CASSYSAPGRETQYF. The CDR3 nucleotides are TGTGCCAGCAGTTACTCAGCCCCAGGGAGGGAGACCCAGTACTTC.

This clone came up many times. The chain recombines TRBV11-2 with TRBJ1-1, with TRBD1 identical over 7 bases. CDR1 is SGHAT, CDR2 FQNNGV, per germline. The CDR3 is 14 residues long. V lost 4 bases, J lost 4 bases, and 6 bases stayed unmatched. The CDR3 DNA follows: TGTGCCAGCAGCTCTCAGGGGGTAAGCACTGAAGCTTTCTTT. It translates to CASSSQGVSTEAFF.

In this sample, this clone turned up many times. J is TRBJ1-2 and V is TRBV10-3; TRBD1 agrees at 10 bases. With V trimmed by 5 bases and J by 3 bases, 9 bases remained unmatched. CDR1 is ENHRY, CDR2 SYGVKD, per germline. The CDR3 runs 16 residues. The CDR3: CAISFDRGLLDYGYTF. The DNA for the CDR3 is TGTGCCATCAGTTTCGACAGGGGGCTTTTGGACTATGGCTACACCTTC.

This clone was recorded many times. The rearrangement uses TRBV10-1 and TRBJ2-1, with 9 bases lining up with TRBD1. CDR3 length: 13 residues. Trimming removed 4 bases from V and 9 bases from J; junction bases left unmatched: 4. Germline V CDR1 and CDR2: WNHNN, SYGVQD (reference sequence). The CDR3 DNA reads as TGCGCCAGCAGTGCGGACAGGGGAACTGAGCAGTTCTTC. Translated: CASSADRGTEQFF.

This clone was seen many times. V gene TRBV18 combines with J gene TRBJ1-1; TRBD1 matches at 8 bases. Trimming removed 2 bases from V and 1 base from J; junction bases left unmatched: 12. This CDR3 has 18 residues. The V gene's germline CDR1 is KGHSH and CDR2 LQKENI. CDR3 protein: CASSPILNLQGANTEAFF. DNA for the CDR3: TGTGCCAGCTCACCAATTCTAAATCTGCAGGGGGCGAACACTGAAGCTTTCTTT.

This clone was picked up many times. The genes are TRBV28 and TRBJ2-5; 7 bases line up with TRBD2. CDR1 and CDR2 (germline): MDHEN, SYDVKM. The CDR3 runs to 16 residues. Germline trimming cut 8 bases from V and 5 bases from J; bases unmatched to any gene: 17. The CDR3 region is CASEGSGTLIVETQYF. The CDR3 DNA reads as TGTGCCAGCGAGGGGAGCGGGACTCTTATCGTGGAGACCCAGTACTTC.

Details on this clone: The junction does not match germline at one end; this may be a read error. This sequence joins TRBV4-1 and TRBJ2-3; 9 bases are a match to TRBD1. Germline V gives CDR1 MGHRA, CDR2 YSYEKL. There are 16 residues in the CDR3. Here the CDR3 reads CASSQDLGQGSDTQYF. In DNA form, the CDR3 reads TGTGCCAGCAGCCAAGACCTTGGACAGGGGTCAGATACGCAGTATTTT.

In this sample, this clone turned up many times. The chain links TRBV11-2 to TRBJ2-3, with TRBD2 matching 9 bases. CDR1 is SGHAT, CDR2 FQNNGV, per germline. The CDR3 contains 15 residues. V gave up 1 base and J gave up 2 bases; unmatched junction bases: 1. The CDR3 DNA is TGTGCCAGCAGCTTAGGCGGGAGGGACACAGATACGCAGTATTTT. Translating it yields CASSLGGRDTDTQYF.

This clone was detected many times. The chain uses TRBV15 and TRBJ1-2, with TRBD1 matching over 7 bases. V dropped 0 bases and J dropped 7; count of bases not matched to a gene: 14. CDR3 length: 17 amino acids. Germline CDR1 is LNHNV and CDR2 is YYDKDF (reference sequence). In DNA, the CDR3 is TGTGCCACCAGCAGAGATCGGATTGGCAGGAGGGGGCTTGGCTACACCTTC. Amino acids: CATSRDRIGRRGLGYTF.

Many counts were recorded for this clone. The rearrangement links TRBV19 to TRBJ2-7, with 15 bases that match TRBD2. After removal of 5 bases from V and 4 bases from J, the junction contained 3 bases not matched to a gene. Germline V gene sequence: CDR1 LNHDA, CDR2 SQIVND (reference sequence). The CDR3 runs to 15 residues. CDR3 nucleotide sequence: TGTGCCAGTAGTGTTGGACTAGCGGGAGGGTACGAGCAGTACTTC. Translating gives CASSVGLAGGYEQYF.

This clone was found many times. This chain connects TRBV5-1 to TRBJ1-3; tentative D call: TRBD1 (6 bases). CDR1 is SGHRS and CDR2 is YFSETQ in the germline V gene. The V and J ends lost 4 bases and 4 bases respectively, with 9 bases between them. The CDR3 is 13 residues long. The CDR3 DNA reads as TGCGCCAGCAGCACAGGGACAGGAAACACCATATATTTT. Residues: CASSTGTGNTIYF.

This clone was found many times. The gene calls are TRBV14 and TRBJ1-4; TRBD1 is a possible D gene (6 bases). CDR1 and CDR2 from the germline V gene are SGHDN and FVKESK. There are 12 residues in the CDR3. With 7 bases removed from V and 12 bases from J, the gap between germline ends came to 15 bases. The CDR3 sequence is CASTGGGAQLFF. In nucleotides, the CDR3 is TGTGCCAGCACCGGAGGGGGGGCCCAACTGTTTTTT.

At least ten counts were recorded for this clone. V is TRBV29-1 and J is TRBJ2-3, with TRBD2 as a possible D gene (6 bases). V lost 6 bases, J lost 1 base, and 20 bases lay in between. The CDR3 is 16 residues long. Germline values: CDR1 SQVTM, CDR2 ANQGSEA. The CDR3: CSVRGPLAAGTDTQYF. The CDR3 nucleotides are TGCAGCGTCCGAGGGCCGTTAGCGGCGGGCACAGATACGCAGTATTTT.

This clone was found many times. The chain couples TRBV7-2 to TRBJ1-2, with 7 bases identical to TRBD1. CDR1 SGHTA and CDR2 FQGNSA come from the germline V gene. The CDR3 has 15 amino acids. V trimming: 2 bases; J trimming: 2 bases; junction bases outside the gene matches: 5. The DNA for the CDR3 is TGTGCCAGCAGCTTACGGCAGGGGGGAAACTATGGCTACACCTTC. The encoded protein is CASSLRQGGNYGYTF.

This clone was counted many times. This same CDR3 is encoded by further DNA sequences in the sample. The rearrangement joins TRBV2 to TRBJ1-3; 7 positions agree with TRBD1. Per the germline V gene, CDR1 is SNHLY and CDR2 is FYNNEI. The CDR3 sequence is 13 residues long. The V segment lost 10 bases and the J segment 1 base; nucleotides outside the gene matches: 4. CDR3 region: CATLTGSGNTIYF. The CDR3 DNA reads as TGTGCCACCCTGACAGGGTCTGGAAACACCATATATTTT.

This clone has ten or more counts. The rearrangement joins TRBV5-4 to TRBJ2-1; possibly TRBD2 for D (6 bases). Germline V gene sequence: CDR1 SGHNT, CDR2 YYREEE (reference sequence). V was cut by 4 bases and J by 3 bases, with 14 bases left in between. The CDR3 sequence is 15 residues long. CDR3 nucleotide sequence: TGTGCCAGCAGCGCTGCTCAGACTAGCTACAATGAGCAGTTCTTC. Translated: CASSAAQTSYNEQFF.

This clone has ten or more counts. The V gene is TRBV7-8, the J gene TRBJ1-2, with D maybe TRBD1 (5 bases). V lost 0 bases to trimming and J lost 8 bases, with 10 bases between them. The CDR3 runs to 13 residues. CDR1 and CDR2 (germline): SGHVS, FQNEAQ. The CDR3 DNA reads TGTGCCAGCAGCTTAGCGCGTCAGGGCGGCTACACCTTC. Protein product: CASSLARQGGYTF.

This clone was seen at least ten times. The V and J genes are TRBV20-1 and TRBJ2-7, with D perhaps TRBD1 (5 bases). The germline gives CDR1 DFQATT, CDR2 SNEGSKA (reference sequence). V lost 0 bases and J lost 5, with 5 bases in between. The CDR3 spans 11 residues. The CDR3 DNA sequence: TGCAGTGCTAGAGACAGGGACGAGCAGTACTTC. Amino acids: CSARDRDEQYF.

This clone was observed at least ten times. J is TRBJ1-1 and V is TRBV7-2; no clear D gene. Germline CDR1 is SGHTA and CDR2 is FQGNSA. This CDR3 spans 16 amino acids. V was pared by 5 bases and J by 1 base, with 17 bases between. Here the CDR3 DNA reads TGTGCCAGCAGCCTTGGCCGCGGATCAAGGAACACTGAAGCTTTCTTT. It codes for CASSLGRGSRNTEAFF.

This clone was counted many times. This rearrangement joins TRBV27 to TRBJ2-2; TRBD1 is a possible D gene (5 bases). This CDR3 is built from 14 residues. The germline V gene has CDR1 MNHEY and CDR2 SMNVEV (reference sequence). With 4 bases removed from V and 1 base from J, the gap between germline ends came to 7 bases. CDR3 coding DNA: TGTGCCAGCAGTTGGGGCAGGAACACCGGGGAGCTGTTTTTT. It yields the protein CASSWGRNTGELFF.

This clone was counted ten times or more. The chain uses TRBV4-1 and TRBJ2-2, with 10 positions matching TRBD2. The CDR3 is 18 amino acids. V shed 0 bases, J shed 5 bases, and the junction held 9 bases outside the gene matches. Germline V lookup: CDR1 MGHRA, CDR2 YSYEKL. CDR3 nucleotide sequence: TGCGCCAGCAGCCAAGATCACAGCGGGAGGGCCCCTACCGGGGAGCTGTTTTTT. Residues: CASSQDHSGRAPTGELFF.